Shown below are 14 T cell receptor beta chains from a single sample sequenced in a study of PD-1 blockade in classical Hodgkin lymphoma. Autologous stem cell transplantation was followed by relapse in every patient, and brentuximab vedotin exposure varied. Assay used: immunoSEQ multiplex PCR; TCRdb lists only in-frame clones, some missing. The data show roughly 62,000 clones, about 91% seen once. Source: peripheral blood mononuclear cells (PBMCs), taken at baseline. The receptors here all came from a human donor with classical Hodgkin lymphoma.

The rearrangement joins TRBV27 to TRBJ2-7; 11 bases align to TRBD2. The CDR3 is 14 amino acids. CDR1 and CDR2 from the germline V gene are MNHEY and SMNVEV (reference sequence). V gave up 2 bases and J gave up 3 bases; unmatched junction bases: 0. CDR3 protein: CASSLTSGGYEQYF. The DNA of the CDR3 is TGTGCCAGCAGTTTAACTAGCGGGGGCTACGAGCAGTACTTC.

The gene calls are TRBV9 and TRBJ1-6; 7 nucleotides align to TRBD1. Looked up from germline, CDR1 is SGDLS and CDR2 is YYNGEE. This CDR3 contains 15 residues. V lost 4 bases, J lost 6 bases, and 7 bases stayed unmatched. The CDR3 nucleotides are TGTGCCAGCAGCCCGCGCTGGGACAGTAATTCACCCCTCCACTTT. This gives the protein CASSPRWDSNSPLHF.

The J gene is TRBJ1-4, the V gene TRBV7-6, with TRBD1 matching over 9 bases. Unmatched junction bases numbered 2, after V lost 0 bases and J lost 3 bases. This CDR3 spans 16 amino acids. From germline, CDR1 is SGHVS and CDR2 FNYEAQ. CDR3 sequence reads: CASSLAYRGPNEKLFF. In nucleotides, the CDR3 is TGTGCCAGCAGCTTAGCCTACAGGGGGCCTAATGAAAAACTGTTTTTT.

V and J are TRBV11-2 and TRBJ1-1, with TRBD1 matching over 10 bases. This CDR3 has 15 residues. CDR1 and CDR2 from the germline V gene are SGHAT and FQNNGV. Trimming removed 2 bases from V and 6 bases from J; junction bases left unmatched: 6. The CDR3 region is CASSLKGQGVSEAFF. DNA for the CDR3: TGTGCCAGCAGCTTAAAAGGACAGGGGGTCTCTGAAGCTTTCTTT.

This chain links TRBV7-2 with TRBJ2-3; no definite D call. V was trimmed by 1 base and J by 9 bases, leaving 8 bases between them. Germline V gene lookup returns CDR1 SGHTA and CDR2 FQGNSA. The CDR3 runs to 12 residues. The CDR3 here is CASSLGAYTQYF. The CDR3 DNA follows: TGTGCCAGCAGCTTAGGGGCGTACACGCAGTATTTT.

The CDR3 loop reads CASSPRDISMWNIQYF. For the CDR3, the DNA is TGTGCCAGCAGTCCACGGGACATCTCCATGTGGAACATTCAGTACTTC. This chain uses TRBV28 with TRBJ2-4; tentative D call: TRBD1 (6 bases). CDR1 is MDHEN and CDR2 is SYDVKM in the germline V gene. This CDR3 has 16 residues. V shed 5 bases and J shed 7 bases, with 21 bases lying between them.

This clone was found once. The V and J genes are TRBV7-2 and TRBJ1-2; perhaps TRBD1 as D (5 bases). The CDR3 is 15 residues long. In germline, CDR1 is SGHTA, CDR2 FQGNSA. V was trimmed by 6 bases and J by 0 bases, leaving 14 bases between them. The CDR3: CASRPRDRPNYGYTF. The CDR3 region has the DNA TGTGCCAGCAGACCAAGGGACCGACCTAACTATGGCTACACCTTC.

V gene TRBV5-4 combines with J gene TRBJ2-1; D assignment may be TRBD1 or TRBD2 (6 bases each). From germline, CDR1 is SGHNT and CDR2 YYREEE (reference sequence). Deletions cut 2 bases from V and 7 bases from J, with 19 bases between. This CDR3 is built from 16 residues. CDR3 loop: CASSFSTGGAGNEQFF. The CDR3 nucleotides read TGTGCCAGCAGCTTCTCAACCGGGGGCGCGGGGAATGAGCAGTTCTTC.

Only one count was recorded for this clone. This CDR3 reads CASSEDSSGSYEQYF. The CDR3 DNA is TGTGCCAGCAGTGAAGACAGTAGCGGATCCTACGAGCAGTACTTC. The rearrangement joins TRBV2 to TRBJ2-7; perhaps TRBD2 as D (6 bases). The V end lost 1 base, the J end lost 1 base, and 11 bases lay between the germline ends. Germline V gene lookup returns CDR1 SNHLY and CDR2 FYNNEI. This CDR3 is built from 15 residues.

The V gene is TRBV7-2, the J gene TRBJ1-4; 10 bases agree with TRBD1. The CDR3 length is 16 residues. Trimming at V came to 0 bases and at J to 7 bases, leaving 5 bases not matched to a gene. Germline values: CDR1 SGHTA, CDR2 FQGNSA. The DNA of the CDR3 is TGTGCCAGCAGCTTAGCCGGGGGACAGGGGAGTGAAAAACTGTTTTTT. Its protein is CASSLAGGQGSEKLFF.

The rearrangement uses TRBV18 and TRBJ2-4; 10 bases map to TRBD2. V trimming: 0 bases; J trimming: 5 bases; junction bases outside the gene matches: 19. CDR1 and CDR2 (germline): KGHSH, LQKENI. The CDR3 runs to 21 residues. As DNA, the CDR3 is TGTGCCAGCTCACCACCGGTTTACCAAGCGGGGGGGCACTCCGGCGAAAACATTCAGTACTTC. This codes for CASSPPVYQAGGHSGENIQYF. Drawing the rest from reference TRBV18 and TRBJ2-4, the complete variable domain is NAGVMQNPRHLVRRRGQEARLRCSPMKGHSHVYWYRQLPEEGLKFMVYLQKENIIDESGMPKERFSAEFPKEGPSILRIQQVVRGDSAAYFCASSPPVYQAGGHSGENIQYFGAGTRLSVL.

This clone appeared once. The chain recombines TRBV5-4 with TRBJ1-6; unclear D gene. This CDR3 has 13 amino acids. The germline gives CDR1 SGHNT, CDR2 YYREEE (reference sequence). Deletions cut 2 bases from V and 8 bases from J, with 8 bases between. The CDR3 here is CASSLDGYSPLHF. CDR3 sequence (DNA): TGTGCCAGCAGCTTAGACGGCTATTCACCCCTCCACTTT.

The chain couples TRBV19 to TRBJ2-5; D tentatively reads TRBD1 or TRBD2 (5 bases each). Germline V gene sequence: CDR1 LNHDA, CDR2 SQIVND (reference sequence). The CDR3 has 15 residues. Between the trimmed V and J ends, which lost 3 bases and 2 bases, there was a span of 13 bases. The CDR3 DNA follows: TGTGCCAGTAGTATCGGGCAGGGACCACAAGAGACCCAGTACTTC. It codes for CASSIGQGPQETQYF.

The chain is built from TRBV7-2 and TRBJ2-1; 10 positions match TRBD2. The CDR3 has 15 amino acids. The V and J ends lost 5 bases and 6 bases, in that order; junction bases with no gene match: 7. Germline-derived CDR1 and CDR2 are SGHTA and FQGNSA. CDR3 sequence: CASSIQRGGVNEQFF. The CDR3, as DNA: TGTGCCAGCAGCATCCAGCGGGGGGGAGTCAATGAGCAGTTCTTC.